This TCR beta chain was sequenced during a study of cytotoxic CD8 clonotypes in ibrutinib-treated CLL. As for the study in general: Responses comprised 24 partial and 2 complete; at median around 67 months, approximately 15 remained remitted and about twelve progressed.

Study-level results: Clonality at baseline surpassed age-matched healthy donors and tracked circulating CD8+ T-cell counts.

Libraries of TCR beta were made from about 1.8 micrograms of genomic DNA that came from cryopreserved PBMCs. Within the sample, this clone is medium-sized (0.01 to 0.1%). As yet, its antigen is unknown. CDR3 length equals 18 residues. CDR1 is SEHNR, CDR2 FQNEAQ, per germline (reference sequence). Trimming pared 5 bases from V and 0 bases from J, leaving 20 bases between. TCRdb's copy holds only in-frame clones and misses some; the assay was immunoSEQ multiplex PCR. Of approximately 84,000 clones in the sample, about 86% are singletons; the top ten hold under 6.5%. The genes are TRBV7-9 and TRBJ1-5; tentative D call: TRBD1 (6 bases). This sequence was found in a human donor with chronic lymphocytic leukemia. The material sequenced was PBMCs, taken before ibrutinib treatment. In nucleotides, the CDR3 is TGTGCCAGCAGCCGGTCTCGACAGGAAGGATATAGCAATCAGCCCCAGCATTTT. It codes for CASSRSRQEGYSNQPQHF. The full variable domain, in which reference TRBV7-9 and TRBJ1-5 provide the parts outside the CDR3, is DTGVSQNPRHKITKRGQNVTFRCDPISEHNRLYWYRQTLGQGPEFLTYFQNEAQLEKSRLLSDRFSAERPKGSFSTLEIQRTEQGDSAMYLCASSRSRQEGYSNQPQHFGDGTRLSIL.